A selection of T cell receptor beta chains follows, all from one sample in a study of cytomegalovirus exposure and HLA in healthy donors. The data were produced by immunoSEQ multiplex PCR, yet TCRdb's version contains in-frame clones alone and is incomplete. The table records about 160,000 clones, 80% to 90% of them present only once. Sequencing was carried out using PBMCs. The receptors derive from a woman in her twenties or thirties in good health and CMV-seropositive. Each CDR3 is given with its conserved first and last residue. The order of the fields is D gene, clone size, J gene, V gene, CDR3 protein, CDR3 DNA. A D gene is named only where the DNA matches it firmly. Rows give clone size only sometimes, using once, few, many, or a class for an expanded clone.

d_call: NA; clone_size: few; j_call: TRBJ1-1; v_call: TRBV7-2; cdr3_aa: CASSYGGGQDTEAFF; cdr3_nt: TGTGCCAGCAGCTACGGAGGAGGCCAAGACACTGAAGCTTTCTTT
d_call: TRBD1; clone_size: NA; j_call: TRBJ2-7; v_call: TRBV28; cdr3_aa: CASSSRDRVYGTRF; cdr3_nt: TGTGCCAGCAGTTCACGGGACAGGGTATACGGAACGCGGTTC
d_call: TRBD1; clone_size: NA; j_call: TRBJ1-1; v_call: TRBV19; cdr3_aa: CASSPTGVVTEAFF; cdr3_nt: TGTGCCAGTAGTCCGACAGGGGTCGTCACTGAAGCTTTCTTT
d_call: TRBD1; clone_size: NA; j_call: TRBJ1-2; v_call: TRBV18; cdr3_aa: CASSLGTVNYGYTF; cdr3_nt: TGTGCCAGCTCACTGGGGACAGTAAACTATGGCTACACCTTC
d_call: TRBD2; clone_size: NA; j_call: TRBJ2-1; v_call: TRBV5-4; cdr3_aa: CASSSPRGGYNEQFF; cdr3_nt: TGTGCCAGCAGCTCCCCCCGGGGGGGTTACAATGAGCAGTTCTTC
d_call: TRBD1; clone_size: NA; j_call: TRBJ1-2; v_call: TRBV7-2; cdr3_aa: CASSLALGQGIGYTF; cdr3_nt: TGTGCCAGCAGCTTAGCGCTGGGACAGGGTATCGGCTACACCTTC
d_call: TRBD1; clone_size: few; j_call: TRBJ1-5; v_call: TRBV6-1; cdr3_aa: CASSELAGGPNQPQHF; cdr3_nt: TGTGCCAGCAGTGAACTCGCAGGGGGCCCAAATCAGCCCCAGCATTTT
d_call: NA; clone_size: NA; j_call: TRBJ1-5; v_call: TRBV19; cdr3_aa: CASKWQGFNQPQHF; cdr3_nt: TGTGCCAGTAAATGGCAGGGCTTCAATCAGCCCCAGCATTTT
d_call: NA; clone_size: NA; j_call: TRBJ2-1; v_call: TRBV6-5; cdr3_aa: CASSWITGSSYNEQFF; cdr3_nt: TGTGCCAGCAGTTGGATAACAGGGAGCTCCTACAATGAGCAGTTCTTC
d_call: NA; clone_size: NA; j_call: TRBJ2-3; v_call: TRBV11-2; cdr3_aa: CASSWAADGTDTQYF; cdr3_nt: TGTGCCAGCTCCTGGGCAGCCGACGGCACAGATACGCAGTATTTT
d_call: NA; clone_size: once; j_call: TRBJ2-6; v_call: TRBV15; cdr3_aa: CATSRGEGAGANVLTF; cdr3_nt: TGTGCCACCAGCAGAGGAGAGGGGGCTGGGGCCAACGTCCTGACTTTC
d_call: NA; clone_size: NA; j_call: TRBJ2-7; v_call: TRBV9; cdr3_aa: CASSVRQVAHEQYF; cdr3_nt: TGTGCCAGCAGCGTCCGGCAGGTGGCCCACGAGCAGTACTTC
d_call: NA; clone_size: NA; j_call: TRBJ2-1; v_call: TRBV2; cdr3_aa: CASTRFRGNEQFF; cdr3_nt: TGTGCCAGCACCAGGTTCCGGGGCAATGAGCAGTTCTTC
d_call: TRBD2; clone_size: NA; j_call: TRBJ2-7; v_call: TRBV7-8; cdr3_aa: CASSLRTSVYEQYF; cdr3_nt: TGTGCCAGCAGCTTACGGACTAGCGTCTACGAGCAGTACTTC
d_call: TRBD1; clone_size: few; j_call: TRBJ2-1; v_call: TRBV7-9; cdr3_aa: CASSPQGTANNEQFF; cdr3_nt: TGTGCCAGCAGCCCTCAAGGGACAGCCAACAATGAGCAGTTCTTC
d_call: TRBD1; clone_size: NA; j_call: TRBJ2-5; v_call: TRBV10-1; cdr3_aa: CASRDREETQYF; cdr3_nt: TGCGCCAGCAGAGACAGGGAAGAGACCCAGTACTTC
d_call: NA; clone_size: NA; j_call: TRBJ2-7; v_call: TRBV7-9; cdr3_aa: CASSPRSRAYF; cdr3_nt: TGTGCCAGCAGCCCTCGGTCCCGAGCGTACTTC
d_call: TRBD1; clone_size: once; j_call: TRBJ2-5; v_call: TRBV7-2; cdr3_aa: CASGKRQGGKETQYF; cdr3_nt: TGTGCCAGCGGAAAAAGACAGGGCGGAAAAGAGACCCAGTACTTC
d_call: TRBD2; clone_size: NA; j_call: TRBJ2-7; v_call: TRBV19; cdr3_aa: CASSPGLAVAYEQYF; cdr3_nt: TGTGCCAGTAGTCCCGGACTAGCGGTCGCCTACGAGCAGTACTTC
d_call: NA; clone_size: NA; j_call: TRBJ1-6; v_call: TRBV11-2; cdr3_aa: CASSRSPGSSPLHF; cdr3_nt: TGTGCCAGCAGCCGAAGCCCTGGGAGTTCACCCCTCCACTTT
d_call: TRBD2; clone_size: NA; j_call: TRBJ2-3; v_call: TRBV6-6; cdr3_aa: CASRETSGTDTQYF; cdr3_nt: TGTGCCAGCAGAGAGACTAGCGGCACAGATACGCAGTATTTT
d_call: NA; clone_size: NA; j_call: TRBJ1-4; v_call: TRBV5-4; cdr3_aa: CASSLGQENEKPFF; cdr3_nt: TGTGCCAGCAGCTTGGGGCAGGAAAATGAAAAACCGTTTTTT
d_call: TRBD1; clone_size: once; j_call: TRBJ2-7; v_call: TRBV7-2; cdr3_aa: CASSKPGQGTYEQYF; cdr3_nt: TGTGCCAGCAGCAAGCCGGGACAGGGGACCTACGAGCAGTACTTC
d_call: NA; clone_size: NA; j_call: TRBJ1-6; v_call: TRBV7-2; cdr3_aa: CASSLRSNSPLHF; cdr3_nt: TGTGCCAGCAGCTTACGGAGTAATTCACCCCTCCACTTT
d_call: NA; clone_size: NA; j_call: TRBJ2-7; v_call: TRBV20-1; cdr3_aa: CSALYYEQYF; cdr3_nt: TGCAGTGCTCTATACTACGAGCAGTACTTC
d_call: NA; clone_size: NA; j_call: TRBJ2-2; v_call: TRBV15; cdr3_aa: CATSRRLTSVNTGELFF; cdr3_nt: TGTGCCACCAGCAGACGCCTAACTAGTGTGAACACCGGGGAGCTGTTTTTT
d_call: NA; clone_size: NA; j_call: TRBJ2-5; v_call: TRBV6-1; cdr3_aa: CASSYRTPQETQYF; cdr3_nt: TGTGCCAGCAGTTATCGGACACCGCAAGAGACCCAGTACTTC
d_call: TRBD1; clone_size: NA; j_call: TRBJ1-1; v_call: TRBV5-1; cdr3_aa: CASSTRQGTEAFF; cdr3_nt: TGCGCCAGCAGCACTCGACAGGGGACTGAAGCTTTCTTT
d_call: TRBD2; clone_size: once; j_call: TRBJ2-1; v_call: TRBV12-5; cdr3_aa: CASGLVRRLAGINEQFF; cdr3_nt: TGTGCTAGTGGTTTGGTACGTAGACTAGCGGGGATTAATGAGCAGTTCTTC
d_call: NA; clone_size: NA; j_call: TRBJ2-5; v_call: TRBV19; cdr3_aa: CASSTSRVETQYF; cdr3_nt: TGTGCCAGTAGTACCTCCAGGGTAGAGACCCAGTACTTC
d_call: NA; clone_size: NA; j_call: TRBJ2-7; v_call: TRBV4-1; cdr3_aa: CASSPQYRGNYEQYF; cdr3_nt: TGCGCCAGCAGCCCGCAGTACCGGGGGAATTACGAGCAGTACTTC
d_call: TRBD2; clone_size: NA; j_call: TRBJ2-3; v_call: TRBV13; cdr3_aa: CASSSRMVAGGTDTQYF; cdr3_nt: TGTGCCAGCAGCTCACGGATGGTAGCGGGCGGCACAGATACGCAGTATTTT
d_call: TRBD1; clone_size: NA; j_call: TRBJ1-5; v_call: TRBV10-3; cdr3_aa: CAISPFRGDQPQHF; cdr3_nt: TGTGCCATCAGCCCTTTCAGGGGGGATCAGCCCCAGCATTTT
d_call: NA; clone_size: NA; j_call: TRBJ1-4; v_call: TRBV27; cdr3_aa: CASSAGGTNEKLFF; cdr3_nt: TGTGCCAGCAGTGCGGGCGGGACTAATGAAAAACTGTTTTTT
d_call: NA; clone_size: NA; j_call: TRBJ1-1; v_call: TRBV6-5; cdr3_aa: CASSYSTIGGNTEAFF; cdr3_nt: TGTGCCAGCAGTTACTCGACAATCGGGGGGAACACTGAAGCTTTCTTT
d_call: NA; clone_size: NA; j_call: TRBJ1-2; v_call: TRBV7-2; cdr3_aa: CASSQLGTQNYGYTF; cdr3_nt: TGTGCCAGCAGCCAATTAGGGACACAGAACTATGGCTACACCTTC
d_call: NA; clone_size: NA; j_call: TRBJ2-6; v_call: TRBV7-9; cdr3_aa: CASSLPRGGSGANVLTF; cdr3_nt: TGTGCCAGCAGCTTACCCAGAGGTGGCTCTGGGGCCAACGTCCTGACTTTC
d_call: NA; clone_size: NA; j_call: TRBJ1-5; v_call: TRBV27; cdr3_aa: CASSLAYPGYSNQPQHF; cdr3_nt: TGTGCCAGCAGTTTAGCCTATCCCGGGTATAGCAATCAGCCCCAGCATTTT
d_call: NA; clone_size: once; j_call: TRBJ1-2; v_call: TRBV28; cdr3_aa: CASIRTARDYGYTF; cdr3_nt: TGTGCCAGCATCCGGACAGCCCGGGACTATGGCTACACCTTC
d_call: NA; clone_size: NA; j_call: TRBJ2-6; v_call: TRBV5-1; cdr3_aa: CASSQGAGANVLTF; cdr3_nt: TGCGCCAGCAGCCAGGGTGCTGGGGCCAACGTCCTGACTTTC
d_call: NA; clone_size: NA; j_call: TRBJ2-7; v_call: TRBV7-7; cdr3_aa: CASSFSRSDEQYF; cdr3_nt: TGTGCCAGCAGCTTTAGCCGGAGTGACGAGCAGTACTTC
d_call: NA; clone_size: NA; j_call: TRBJ2-6; v_call: TRBV6-1; cdr3_aa: CASRPAGANVLTF; cdr3_nt: TGTGCCAGCAGACCGGCTGGGGCCAACGTCCTGACTTTC
d_call: NA; clone_size: NA; j_call: TRBJ2-7; v_call: TRBV28; cdr3_aa: CATTDLLYEQYF; cdr3_nt: TGTGCCACGACTGACCTCCTCTACGAGCAGTACTTC
d_call: NA; clone_size: NA; j_call: TRBJ1-4; v_call: TRBV7-9; cdr3_aa: CASSLGEGVEKLFF; cdr3_nt: TGTGCCAGCAGCTTAGGGGAAGGGGTGGAAAAACTGTTTTTT
d_call: NA; clone_size: NA; j_call: TRBJ1-1; v_call: TRBV7-9; cdr3_aa: CSSSSPYTEAFF; cdr3_nt: TGTTCCAGCAGCTCCCCTTACACTGAAGCTTTCTTT
d_call: TRBD1; clone_size: NA; j_call: TRBJ2-3; v_call: TRBV7-9; cdr3_aa: CASSLVTGDTDTQYF; cdr3_nt: TGTGCCAGCAGCTTAGTTACAGGGGACACAGATACGCAGTATTTT
d_call: NA; clone_size: NA; j_call: TRBJ2-1; v_call: TRBV21-1; cdr3_aa: CARGGGQGNNEQFF; cdr3_nt: TGTGCCAGAGGCGGGGGACAGGGGAACAATGAGCAGTTCTTC
d_call: TRBD2; clone_size: NA; j_call: TRBJ2-3; v_call: TRBV7-9; cdr3_aa: CSSSLVAGGGRDTQYF; cdr3_nt: TGTTCCAGCAGCTTAGTAGCGGGGGGCGGGAGAGATACGCAGTATTTT
d_call: NA; clone_size: NA; j_call: TRBJ2-7; v_call: TRBV7-8; cdr3_aa: CASRLEPAYEQYF; cdr3_nt: TGTGCCAGCAGGCTAGAGCCGGCATACGAGCAGTACTTC
d_call: NA; clone_size: once; j_call: TRBJ2-3; v_call: TRBV28; cdr3_aa: CASSPYVDTQYF; cdr3_nt: TGTGCCAGCAGTCCTTATGTAGATACGCAGTATTTT
d_call: TRBD2; clone_size: few; j_call: TRBJ2-5; v_call: TRBV5-1; cdr3_aa: CASSLGLAGGAETQYF; cdr3_nt: TGCGCCAGCAGCTTGGGGCTAGCGGGGGGCGCCGAGACCCAGTACTTC
d_call: TRBD1; clone_size: NA; j_call: TRBJ2-5; v_call: TRBV4-3; cdr3_aa: CASSQEGTGQETQYF; cdr3_nt: TGCGCCAGCAGCCAAGAAGGGACAGGGCAAGAGACCCAGTACTTC
d_call: TRBD2; clone_size: NA; j_call: TRBJ2-5; v_call: TRBV9; cdr3_aa: CASSTGTSGLQETQYF; cdr3_nt: TGTGCCAGCAGCACCGGGACTAGCGGGCTCCAAGAGACCCAGTACTTC
d_call: TRBD2; clone_size: few; j_call: TRBJ2-7; v_call: TRBV7-3; cdr3_aa: CASSLIAGQTYEQYF; cdr3_nt: TGTGCCAGCAGCTTAATAGCGGGGCAAACCTACGAGCAGTACTTC
d_call: NA; clone_size: few; j_call: TRBJ1-2; v_call: TRBV2; cdr3_aa: CASSEAGQGGGYTF; cdr3_nt: TGTGCCAGCAGTGAAGCGGGGCAGGGCGGTGGCTACACCTTC
d_call: NA; clone_size: NA; j_call: TRBJ2-3; v_call: TRBV30; cdr3_aa: CAWTLTDTQYF; cdr3_nt: TGTGCCTGGACCCTCACAGATACGCAGTATTTT
d_call: TRBD2; clone_size: NA; j_call: TRBJ2-1; v_call: TRBV4-1; cdr3_aa: CASSQDPSGGAGEQFF; cdr3_nt: TGCGCCAGCAGCCAAGATCCCAGCGGGGGGGCCGGTGAGCAGTTCTTC
d_call: NA; clone_size: NA; j_call: TRBJ1-2; v_call: TRBV7-9; cdr3_aa: CASSLGAGRDGYTF; cdr3_nt: TGTGCCAGCAGCTTGGGGGCAGGGAGGGATGGCTACACCTTC
d_call: NA; clone_size: NA; j_call: TRBJ2-3; v_call: TRBV29-1; cdr3_aa: CSVGGQGNTQYF; cdr3_nt: TGCAGCGTGGGGGGGCAGGGAAATACGCAGTATTTT